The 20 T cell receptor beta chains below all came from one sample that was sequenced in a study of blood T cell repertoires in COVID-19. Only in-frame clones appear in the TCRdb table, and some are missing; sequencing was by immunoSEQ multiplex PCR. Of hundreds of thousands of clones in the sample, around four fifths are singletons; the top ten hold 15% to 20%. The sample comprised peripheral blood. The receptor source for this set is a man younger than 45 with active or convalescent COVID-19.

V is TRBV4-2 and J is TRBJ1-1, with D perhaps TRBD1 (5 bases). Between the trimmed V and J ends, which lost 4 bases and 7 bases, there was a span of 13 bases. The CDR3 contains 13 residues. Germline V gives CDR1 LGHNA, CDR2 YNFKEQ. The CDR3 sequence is CASSLFQGYEAFF. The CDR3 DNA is TGTGCCAGCAGCCTTTTTCAGGGATATGAAGCTTTCTTT.

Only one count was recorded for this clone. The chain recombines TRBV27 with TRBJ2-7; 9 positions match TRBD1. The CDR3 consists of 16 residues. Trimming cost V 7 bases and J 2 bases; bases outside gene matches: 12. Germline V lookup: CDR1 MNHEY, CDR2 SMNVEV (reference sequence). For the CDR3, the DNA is TGTGCCAGCATTAAGGGGTGGGGACAGGGACCCTACGAGCAGTACTTC. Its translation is CASIKGWGQGPYEQYF.

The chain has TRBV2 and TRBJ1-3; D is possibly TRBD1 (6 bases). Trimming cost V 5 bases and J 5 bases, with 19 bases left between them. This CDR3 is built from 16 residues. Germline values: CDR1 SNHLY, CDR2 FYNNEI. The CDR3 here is CASSLTGSFYRNTIYF. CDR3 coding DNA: TGTGCCAGCAGTCTGACAGGAAGTTTTTATAGAAACACCATATATTTT.

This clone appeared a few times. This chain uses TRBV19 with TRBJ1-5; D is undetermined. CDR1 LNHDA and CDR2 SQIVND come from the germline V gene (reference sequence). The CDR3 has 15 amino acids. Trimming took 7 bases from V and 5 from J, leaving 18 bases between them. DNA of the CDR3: TGTGCCAGTACCTCGACAACGGCGAGGGATCAGCCCCAGCATTTT. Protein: CASTSTTARDQPQHF.

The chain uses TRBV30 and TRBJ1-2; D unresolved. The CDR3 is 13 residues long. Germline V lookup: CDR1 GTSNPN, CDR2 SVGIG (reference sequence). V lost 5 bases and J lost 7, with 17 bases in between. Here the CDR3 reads CAWAAGVQSGYTF. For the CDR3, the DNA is TGTGCCTGGGCTGCCGGGGTCCAGAGTGGCTACACCTTC.

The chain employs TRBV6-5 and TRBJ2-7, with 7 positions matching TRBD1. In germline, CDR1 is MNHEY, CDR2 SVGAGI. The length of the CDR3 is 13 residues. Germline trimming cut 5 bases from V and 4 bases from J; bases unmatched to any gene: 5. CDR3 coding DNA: TGTGCCAGCAGTCGACAGGGTAGTTACGAGCAGTACTTC. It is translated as CASSRQGSYEQYF.

The CDR3 here is CASSLQNRGPTEAFF. The CDR3 nucleotides read TGTGCCAGCAGCTTGCAAAACAGGGGACCGACTGAAGCTTTCTTT. This sequence joins TRBV7-9 and TRBJ1-1; 7 nucleotides match TRBD1. The V and J ends lost 3 bases and 5 bases, in that order; junction bases with no gene match: 9. The CDR3 is 15 amino acids. Germline lookup yields CDR1 SEHNR and CDR2 FQNEAQ (reference sequence).

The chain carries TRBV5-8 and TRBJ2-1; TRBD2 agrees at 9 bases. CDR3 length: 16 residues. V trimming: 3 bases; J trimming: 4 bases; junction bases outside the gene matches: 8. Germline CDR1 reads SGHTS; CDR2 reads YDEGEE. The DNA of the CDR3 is TGTGCCAGCAGCTATATCCGGCGGGGGGGGTACAATGAGCAGTTCTTC. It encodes CASSYIRRGGYNEQFF.

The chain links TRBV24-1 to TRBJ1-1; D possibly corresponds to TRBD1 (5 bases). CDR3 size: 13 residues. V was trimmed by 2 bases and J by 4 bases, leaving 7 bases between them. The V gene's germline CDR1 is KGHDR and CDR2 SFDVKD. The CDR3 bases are TGTGCCACCAGTGATTCCAGGGTCACTGAAGCTTTCTTT. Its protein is CATSDSRVTEAFF.

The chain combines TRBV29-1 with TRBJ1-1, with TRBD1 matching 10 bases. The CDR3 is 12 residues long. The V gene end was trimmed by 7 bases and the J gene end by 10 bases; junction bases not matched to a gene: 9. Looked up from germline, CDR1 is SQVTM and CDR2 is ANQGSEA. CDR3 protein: CSAGGQGIGAFF. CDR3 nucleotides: TGCAGCGCCGGGGGACAGGGGATTGGAGCTTTCTTT.

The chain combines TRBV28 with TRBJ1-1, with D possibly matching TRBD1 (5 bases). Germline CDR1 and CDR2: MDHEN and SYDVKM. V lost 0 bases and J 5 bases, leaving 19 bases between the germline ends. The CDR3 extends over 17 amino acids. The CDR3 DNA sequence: TGTGCCAGCAGTTTATGGGGCGGGGGGACGCGGGGGACTGAAGCTTTCTTT. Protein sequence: CASSLWGGGTRGTEAFF.

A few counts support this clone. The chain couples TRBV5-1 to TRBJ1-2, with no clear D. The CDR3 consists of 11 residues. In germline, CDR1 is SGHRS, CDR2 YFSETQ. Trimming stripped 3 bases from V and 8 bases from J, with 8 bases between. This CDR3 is CASSSSLGYTF. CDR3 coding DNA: TGCGCCAGCAGCTCCAGTTTGGGCTACACCTTC.

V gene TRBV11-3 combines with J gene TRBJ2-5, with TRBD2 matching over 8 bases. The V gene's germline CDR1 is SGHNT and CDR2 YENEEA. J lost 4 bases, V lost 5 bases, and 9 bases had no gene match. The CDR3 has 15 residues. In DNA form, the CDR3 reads TGTGCCAGCAGCCCCAGAGCGGGGGTTACAGAGACCCAGTACTTC. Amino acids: CASSPRAGVTETQYF. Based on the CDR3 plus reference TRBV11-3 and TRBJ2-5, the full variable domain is EAGVVQSPRYKIIEKKQPVAFWCNPISGHNTLYWYLQNLGQGPELLIRYENEEAVDDSQLPKDRFSAERLKGVDSTLKIQPAELGDSAVYLCASSPRAGVTETQYFGPGTRLLVL.

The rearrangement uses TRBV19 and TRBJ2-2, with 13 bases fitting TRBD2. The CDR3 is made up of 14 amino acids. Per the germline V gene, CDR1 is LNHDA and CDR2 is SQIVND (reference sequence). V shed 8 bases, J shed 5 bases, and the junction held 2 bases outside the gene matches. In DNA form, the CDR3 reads TGTGCCAGTGCGGGACTAGCGGGAACCGGGGAGCTGTTTTTT. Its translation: CASAGLAGTGELFF.

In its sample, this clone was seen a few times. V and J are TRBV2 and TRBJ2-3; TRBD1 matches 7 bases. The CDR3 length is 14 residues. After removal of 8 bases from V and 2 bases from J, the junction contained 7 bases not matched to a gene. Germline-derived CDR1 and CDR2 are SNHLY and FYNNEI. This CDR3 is CASGTARNTDTQYF. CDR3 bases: TGTGCCAGCGGGACAGCTAGAAACACAGATACGCAGTATTTT.

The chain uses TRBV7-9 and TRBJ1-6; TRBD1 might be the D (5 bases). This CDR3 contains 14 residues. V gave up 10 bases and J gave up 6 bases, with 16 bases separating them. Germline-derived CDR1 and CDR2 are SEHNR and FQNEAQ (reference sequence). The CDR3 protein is CATVGGTVNSPLHF. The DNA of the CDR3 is TGTGCCACCGTGGGGGGGACGGTTAATTCACCCCTCCACTTT.

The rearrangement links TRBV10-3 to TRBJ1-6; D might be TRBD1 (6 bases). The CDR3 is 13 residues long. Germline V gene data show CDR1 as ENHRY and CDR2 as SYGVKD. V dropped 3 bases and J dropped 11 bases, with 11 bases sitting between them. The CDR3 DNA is TGTGCCATCAGTGACCCTACAGGGACACCCCTCCACTTT. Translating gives CAISDPTGTPLHF.

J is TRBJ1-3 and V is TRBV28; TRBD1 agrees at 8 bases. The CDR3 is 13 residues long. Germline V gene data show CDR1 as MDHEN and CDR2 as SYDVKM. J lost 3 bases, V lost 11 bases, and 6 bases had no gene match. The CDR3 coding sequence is TGTGCCGGAACACAGGGGGTTGGAAACACCATATATTTT. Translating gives CAGTQGVGNTIYF.

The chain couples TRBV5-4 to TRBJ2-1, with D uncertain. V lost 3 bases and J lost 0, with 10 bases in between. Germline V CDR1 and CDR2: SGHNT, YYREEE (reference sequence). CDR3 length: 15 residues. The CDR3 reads CASSSGAGSYNEQFF. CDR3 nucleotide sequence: TGTGCCAGCAGCTCAGGCGCCGGCTCCTACAATGAGCAGTTCTTC.

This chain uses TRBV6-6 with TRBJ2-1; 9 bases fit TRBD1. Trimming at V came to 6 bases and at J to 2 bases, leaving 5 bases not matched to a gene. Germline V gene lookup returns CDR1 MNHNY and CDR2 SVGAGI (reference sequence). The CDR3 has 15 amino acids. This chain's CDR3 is CASSFTGGAYNEQFF. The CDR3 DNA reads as TGTGCCAGCAGCTTTACAGGGGGCGCCTACAATGAGCAGTTCTTC.